Given below is one T cell receptor beta chain in context. Measured with immunoSEQ multiplex PCR; TCRdb has only the in-frame clones, and not every one. The table lists some 87,000 clones, approximately 92% of them singletons, with around 0.22% in the top ten. This entry belongs to a study of T cell changes during pregnancy in multiple sclerosis. V trimming: 4 bases; J trimming: 11 bases; junction bases outside the gene matches: 6. Per germline, CDR1 SGHDT and CDR2 YYEEEE. CDR3 length equals 12 residues. The material sequenced was CD4+ T cells from peripheral blood mononuclear cells, taken before pregnancy. V usage is TRBV5-6 and J usage is TRBJ1-1, with 9 bases lining up with TRBD1. The receptor was isolated from a female donor with multiple sclerosis, enrolled in a pregnancy study. The chain's CDR3 is CASSRTGERAFF. The CDR3 bases are TGTGCCAGCAGCCGGACAGGGGAAAGGGCTTTCTTT.